Listed below are T cell receptor beta chains from one sample, sequenced in a study of T cells after yellow fever vaccination. Via MiXCR, TCRdb re-called the 5' RACE reads, giving one row per CDR3 protein. The sample contains 170,000 or so distinct CDR3 sequences, around 8.5% of which appear only once. Sequenced here: CD8+ T cells sorted from PBMCs, sampled 45 days after the yellow fever booster vaccination. These receptors were taken from a man aged 18 to 30 who received the YFV17D yellow fever vaccine. CDR3s include the opening cysteine and the closing phenylalanine or tryptophan. A D gene is named only where the DNA matches it firmly. Some rows have no size entry. The others give once, few or many, or a class for an expanded clone.

v_gene: TRBV7-2; j_gene: TRBJ2-3; abundance: .; d_gene: TRBD2; CDR3nt: TGTGCCAGCAGCCAACACCCGGGGGGGGCAGATACGCAGTATTTT; CDR3aa: CASSQHPGGADTQYF
v_gene: TRBV5-5; j_gene: TRBJ2-7; abundance: few; d_gene: .; CDR3nt: TGTGCCAGCAGCTTGGTCTCTGGGAATCCCTACGAGCAGTACTTC; CDR3aa: CASSLVSGNPYEQYF
v_gene: TRBV25-1; j_gene: TRBJ1-3; abundance: .; d_gene: .; CDR3nt: TGTGCCAGCAGTGAATTCGGTGGAAACACCATATATTTT; CDR3aa: CASSEFGGNTIYF
v_gene: TRBV2; j_gene: TRBJ1-3; abundance: few; d_gene: TRBD1; CDR3nt: TGTGCCTGGGGACAGGGAGCAAACACCATATATTTT; CDR3aa: CAWGQGANTIYF
v_gene: TRBV4-1; j_gene: TRBJ2-2; abundance: once; d_gene: .; CDR3nt: TGCGCCAGCAGCCAAATACAGAAAGACACCGGGGAGCTGTTTTTT; CDR3aa: CASSQIQKDTGELFF
v_gene: TRBV3-1; j_gene: TRBJ2-5; abundance: .; d_gene: .; CDR3nt: TGTGCCAGCTGGGACTCAGGGCAAGAGACCCAGTACTTC; CDR3aa: CASWDSGQETQYF
v_gene: TRBV7-2; j_gene: TRBJ2-7; abundance: few; d_gene: .; CDR3nt: TGTGCCAGCAGCTTAGCTTCTGCCGGCGAGGGATACGAGCAGTACTTC; CDR3aa: CASSLASAGEGYEQYF
v_gene: TRBV5-1; j_gene: TRBJ2-1; abundance: few; d_gene: .; CDR3nt: TGCGCCAGCAGCTGGACCCCAGGAGGCTATGGAAATGAGCAGTTCTTC; CDR3aa: CASSWTPGGYGNEQFF
v_gene: TRBV12-3/TRBV12-4; j_gene: TRBJ1-5; abundance: few; d_gene: .; CDR3nt: TGTGCCAGCAGCTCATCGAATGGGCAGCCCCAGCATTTT; CDR3aa: CASSSSNGQPQHF
v_gene: TRBV4-1; j_gene: TRBJ2-7; abundance: .; d_gene: .; CDR3nt: TGCGCCAGCAGCCAAGCGGGCAGGGATACTGTGCAGTACTTC; CDR3aa: CASSQAGRDTVQYF
v_gene: TRBV4-2; j_gene: TRBJ1-2; abundance: .; d_gene: .; CDR3nt: TGTGCCAGCAGCCAAGGGCTTGCGGCAGGGGATGGCTACACCTTC; CDR3aa: CASSQGLAAGDGYTF
v_gene: TRBV25-1; j_gene: TRBJ2-3; abundance: few; d_gene: TRBD1; CDR3nt: TGTGCCAGCAGTGCGACAGGGGGCGCAGATACGCAGTATTTT; CDR3aa: CASSATGGADTQYF
v_gene: TRBV4-2; j_gene: TRBJ1-6; abundance: many; d_gene: TRBD1; CDR3nt: TGTGCCAGCAGCCAAGATCGGGGGACAGGGGGTTCACCCCTCCACTTT; CDR3aa: CASSQDRGTGGSPLHF
v_gene: TRBV29-1; j_gene: TRBJ1-2; abundance: .; d_gene: .; CDR3nt: TGCAGCGTCGCGATGGGGCAGGGGACGGGTGGCTACACCTTC; CDR3aa: CSVAMGQGTGGYTF
v_gene: TRBV4-3; j_gene: TRBJ2-1; abundance: few; d_gene: .; CDR3nt: TGCGCCAGCAGCCAAGCAGGGGACAATGAGCAGTTCTTC; CDR3aa: CASSQAGDNEQFF
v_gene: TRBV20-1; j_gene: TRBJ2-3; abundance: few; d_gene: TRBD1; CDR3nt: TGCAGGACTCCGGGACAGGGGGCCTTATACCCGTTCACAGATACGCAGTATTTT; CDR3aa: CRTPGQGALYPFTDTQYF
v_gene: TRBV10-3; j_gene: TRBJ1-1; abundance: few; d_gene: TRBD1; CDR3nt: TGTGCCATCAAGGGGGCGACTGAAGCTTTCTTT; CDR3aa: CAIKGATEAFF
v_gene: TRBV7-9; j_gene: TRBJ1-6; abundance: many; d_gene: .; CDR3nt: TGTGCCAGCAGCTTACTTGAGTCACCCCTCCACTTT; CDR3aa: CASSLLESPLHF
v_gene: TRBV4-3; j_gene: TRBJ2-1; abundance: .; d_gene: TRBD2; CDR3nt: TGCGCCAGCAGCCAAGACGGAGCGGGGGGCTACAATGAGCAGTTCTTC; CDR3aa: CASSQDGAGGYNEQFF
v_gene: TRBV7-9; j_gene: TRBJ1-1; abundance: .; d_gene: TRBD1; CDR3nt: TGTGCCAGCAGCTTTAACAGGGGGCACACTGAAGCTTTCTTT; CDR3aa: CASSFNRGHTEAFF
v_gene: TRBV29-1; j_gene: TRBJ2-7; abundance: few; d_gene: .; CDR3nt: TGCAGCGTTGGTGAGGGCATCACCTACGAGCAGTACTTC; CDR3aa: CSVGEGITYEQYF
v_gene: TRBV4-3; j_gene: TRBJ1-1; abundance: many; d_gene: TRBD1; CDR3nt: TGCGCCAGCAGCCAACGACAGGGTTGGACTGAAGCTTTCTTT; CDR3aa: CASSQRQGWTEAFF
v_gene: TRBV7-9; j_gene: TRBJ2-3; abundance: .; d_gene: TRBD2; CDR3nt: TGTGCCAGCAGCGGCGCTAGCGGGGTCGTGGATACGCAGTATTTT; CDR3aa: CASSGASGVVDTQYF
v_gene: TRBV7-9; j_gene: TRBJ1-1; abundance: few; d_gene: TRBD1; CDR3nt: TGTGCCAGCAGCCGACAGGGCCAGGTCACTGAAGCTTTCTTT; CDR3aa: CASSRQGQVTEAFF
v_gene: TRBV7-9; j_gene: TRBJ2-1; abundance: .; d_gene: .; CDR3nt: TGTGCCAGCACCCTCCTCGGGGCTGACTCCTACAATGAGCAGTTCTTC; CDR3aa: CASTLLGADSYNEQFF
v_gene: TRBV13; j_gene: TRBJ2-1; abundance: few; d_gene: .; CDR3nt: TGTGCCAGCTTCGTGGGGGGGGCCGCCCCTGGTAAGCAGTTCTTC; CDR3aa: CASFVGGAAPGKQFF
v_gene: TRBV10-3; j_gene: TRBJ2-7; abundance: .; d_gene: .; CDR3nt: TGTGCCATCAGGAGTGAAAACTACGAGCAGTACTTC; CDR3aa: CAIRSENYEQYF
v_gene: TRBV4-1; j_gene: TRBJ1-5; abundance: .; d_gene: .; CDR3nt: TGCGCCAGCAGCCAAGATTACGGACGGTTTCATCAGCCCCAGCATTTT; CDR3aa: CASSQDYGRFHQPQHF
v_gene: TRBV6-5; j_gene: TRBJ2-2; abundance: .; d_gene: .; CDR3nt: TGTGCCAGCAGTTACGGGAGGACCGGGGAGCTGTTTTTT; CDR3aa: CASSYGRTGELFF
v_gene: TRBV5-4; j_gene: TRBJ1-2; abundance: many; d_gene: TRBD1; CDR3nt: TGTGCCAGCAGCTTGGCCGGGACAGGGGATTTGCATGGCTACACCTTC; CDR3aa: CASSLAGTGDLHGYTF
v_gene: TRBV10-3; j_gene: TRBJ2-5; abundance: many; d_gene: TRBD2; CDR3nt: TGTGCCACCCTATTCGGGGAGGGGAGCTTGGAGACCCAGTACTTC; CDR3aa: CATLFGEGSLETQYF
v_gene: TRBV4-1; j_gene: TRBJ2-5; abundance: few; d_gene: .; CDR3nt: TGCGCCAGCAGCCAAACCCGGTGGGAGACCCAGTACTTC; CDR3aa: CASSQTRWETQYF
v_gene: TRBV4-3; j_gene: TRBJ1-5; abundance: few; d_gene: TRBD1; CDR3nt: TGCGCCAGCAGCCAATCGTGGACAGGGGGTGGCAATCAGCCCCAGCATTTT; CDR3aa: CASSQSWTGGGNQPQHF
v_gene: TRBV10-3; j_gene: TRBJ1-1; abundance: few; d_gene: .; CDR3nt: TGTGCCATCAGGGACAGAGACCGGAACACTGAAGCTTTCTTT; CDR3aa: CAIRDRDRNTEAFF
v_gene: TRBV4-1; j_gene: TRBJ2-7; abundance: .; d_gene: .; CDR3nt: TGCGCCAGCAGCCAAGTAGGGTACCCCAGCTACGAGCAGTACTTC; CDR3aa: CASSQVGYPSYEQYF
v_gene: TRBV6-5; j_gene: TRBJ1-4; abundance: .; d_gene: .; CDR3nt: TGTGCCAGCAGTTACAGTAGCCAGGGCGGAGGGGAAAAACTGTTTTTT; CDR3aa: CASSYSSQGGGEKLFF
v_gene: TRBV7-2; j_gene: TRBJ1-6; abundance: .; d_gene: .; CDR3nt: TGTGCCAGCAGCCCAGGGTGGGATAATTCACCCCTCCACTTT; CDR3aa: CASSPGWDNSPLHF
v_gene: TRBV12-3/TRBV12-4; j_gene: TRBJ1-5; abundance: few; d_gene: .; CDR3nt: TGTGCCAGCAGCCCCGCGGGGGTTCAGCCCCAGCATTTT; CDR3aa: CASSPAGVQPQHF
v_gene: TRBV7-6; j_gene: TRBJ2-5; abundance: .; d_gene: .; CDR3nt: TGTGCCAGCAGCTTATTTCGCCGGGGGAACCAAGAGACCCAGTACTTC; CDR3aa: CASSLFRRGNQETQYF
v_gene: TRBV7-9; j_gene: TRBJ2-1; abundance: .; d_gene: .; CDR3nt: TGTGCCAGCAGCTCCAACCGTTGGCAGAGTTACAATGAGCAGTTCTTC; CDR3aa: CASSSNRWQSYNEQFF
v_gene: TRBV7-2; j_gene: TRBJ2-1; abundance: few; d_gene: .; CDR3nt: TGTGCCAGCAGCTTAGTTTTCCGGGGGCGATACAATGAGCAGTTCTTC; CDR3aa: CASSLVFRGRYNEQFF
v_gene: TRBV13; j_gene: TRBJ1-1; abundance: few; d_gene: .; CDR3nt: TGTGCCAGCAGTTATACAGGGCTAAACACTGAAGCTTTCTTT; CDR3aa: CASSYTGLNTEAFF